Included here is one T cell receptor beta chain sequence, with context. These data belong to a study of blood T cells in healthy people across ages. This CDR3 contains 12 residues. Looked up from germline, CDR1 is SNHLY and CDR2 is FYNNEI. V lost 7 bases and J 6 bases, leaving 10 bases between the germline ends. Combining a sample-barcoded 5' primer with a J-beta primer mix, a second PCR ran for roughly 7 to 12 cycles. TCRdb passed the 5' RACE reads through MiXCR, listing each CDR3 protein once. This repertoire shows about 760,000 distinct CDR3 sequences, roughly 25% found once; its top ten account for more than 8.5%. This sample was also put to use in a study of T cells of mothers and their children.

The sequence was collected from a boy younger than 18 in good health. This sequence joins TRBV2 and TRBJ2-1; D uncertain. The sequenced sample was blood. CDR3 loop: CASKRAVNEQFF. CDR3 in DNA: TGTGCCAGCAAGAGAGCCGTCAATGAGCAGTTCTTC.